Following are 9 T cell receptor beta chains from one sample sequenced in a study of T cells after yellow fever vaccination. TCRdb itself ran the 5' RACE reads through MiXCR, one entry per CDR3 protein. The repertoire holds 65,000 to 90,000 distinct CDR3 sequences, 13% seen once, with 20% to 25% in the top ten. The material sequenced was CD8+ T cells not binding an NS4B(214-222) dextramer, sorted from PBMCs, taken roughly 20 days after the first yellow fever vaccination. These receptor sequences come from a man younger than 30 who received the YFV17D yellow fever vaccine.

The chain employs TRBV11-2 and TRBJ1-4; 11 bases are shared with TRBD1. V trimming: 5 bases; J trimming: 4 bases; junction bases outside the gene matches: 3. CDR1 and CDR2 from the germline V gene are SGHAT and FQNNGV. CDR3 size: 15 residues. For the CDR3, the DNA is TGTGCCAGCAGCAGGACAGGGGGCAATAATGAAAAACTGTTTTTT. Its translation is CASSRTGGNNEKLFF.

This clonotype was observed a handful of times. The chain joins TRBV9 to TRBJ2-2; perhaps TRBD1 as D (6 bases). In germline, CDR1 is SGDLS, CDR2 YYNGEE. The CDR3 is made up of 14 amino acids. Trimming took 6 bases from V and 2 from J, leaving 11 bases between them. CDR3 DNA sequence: TGTGCCAGCATGGGGACACCTAACACCGGGGAGCTGTTTTTT. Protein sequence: CASMGTPNTGELFF.

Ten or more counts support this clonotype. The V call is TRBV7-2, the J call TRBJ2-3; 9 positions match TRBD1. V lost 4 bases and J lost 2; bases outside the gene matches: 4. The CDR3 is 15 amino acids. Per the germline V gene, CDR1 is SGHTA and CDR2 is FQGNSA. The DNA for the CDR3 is TGTGCCAGCAGCTACCGGGACAGGGACACAGATACGCAGTATTTT. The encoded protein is CASSYRDRDTDTQYF.

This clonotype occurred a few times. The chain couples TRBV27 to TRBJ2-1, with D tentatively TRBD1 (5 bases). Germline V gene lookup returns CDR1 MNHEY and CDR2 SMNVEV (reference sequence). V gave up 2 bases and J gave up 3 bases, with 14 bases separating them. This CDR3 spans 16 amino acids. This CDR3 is CASSLQGHFGYNEQFF. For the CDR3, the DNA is TGTGCCAGCAGTTTACAGGGTCATTTCGGCTACAATGAGCAGTTCTTC.

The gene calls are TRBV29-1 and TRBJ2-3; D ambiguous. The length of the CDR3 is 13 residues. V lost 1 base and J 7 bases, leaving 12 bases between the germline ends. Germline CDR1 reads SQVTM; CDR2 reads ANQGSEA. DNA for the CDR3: TGCAGCGTTGAAGCGATTGGGGTGAATACGCAGTATTTT. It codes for CSVEAIGVNTQYF.

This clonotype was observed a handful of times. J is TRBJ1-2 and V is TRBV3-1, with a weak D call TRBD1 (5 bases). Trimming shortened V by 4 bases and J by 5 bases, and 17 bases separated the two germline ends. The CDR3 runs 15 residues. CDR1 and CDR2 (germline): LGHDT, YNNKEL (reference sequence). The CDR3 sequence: CASSPGPGEGYGYTF. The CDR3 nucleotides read TGTGCCAGCAGCCCGGGACCTGGCGAAGGGTATGGCTACACCTTC.

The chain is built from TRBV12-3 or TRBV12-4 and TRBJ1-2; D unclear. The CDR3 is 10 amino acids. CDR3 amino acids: CASGFGGYTF. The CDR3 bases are TGTGCAAGCGGGTTTGGTGGCTACACCTTC.

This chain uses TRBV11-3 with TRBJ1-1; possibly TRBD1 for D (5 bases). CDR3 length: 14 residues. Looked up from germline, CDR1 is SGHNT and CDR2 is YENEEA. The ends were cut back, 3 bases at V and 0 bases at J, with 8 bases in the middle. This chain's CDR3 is CASSFRGVNTEAFF. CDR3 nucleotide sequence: TGTGCCAGCAGCTTTCGGGGGGTGAACACTGAAGCTTTCTTT.

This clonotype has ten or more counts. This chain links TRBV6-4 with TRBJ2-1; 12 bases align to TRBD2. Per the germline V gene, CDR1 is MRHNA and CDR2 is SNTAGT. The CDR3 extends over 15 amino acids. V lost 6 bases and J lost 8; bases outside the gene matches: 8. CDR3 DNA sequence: TGTGCCAGCAGCCGGACTAGCGGGGAGGGGCATGAGCAGTTCTTC. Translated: CASSRTSGEGHEQFF.